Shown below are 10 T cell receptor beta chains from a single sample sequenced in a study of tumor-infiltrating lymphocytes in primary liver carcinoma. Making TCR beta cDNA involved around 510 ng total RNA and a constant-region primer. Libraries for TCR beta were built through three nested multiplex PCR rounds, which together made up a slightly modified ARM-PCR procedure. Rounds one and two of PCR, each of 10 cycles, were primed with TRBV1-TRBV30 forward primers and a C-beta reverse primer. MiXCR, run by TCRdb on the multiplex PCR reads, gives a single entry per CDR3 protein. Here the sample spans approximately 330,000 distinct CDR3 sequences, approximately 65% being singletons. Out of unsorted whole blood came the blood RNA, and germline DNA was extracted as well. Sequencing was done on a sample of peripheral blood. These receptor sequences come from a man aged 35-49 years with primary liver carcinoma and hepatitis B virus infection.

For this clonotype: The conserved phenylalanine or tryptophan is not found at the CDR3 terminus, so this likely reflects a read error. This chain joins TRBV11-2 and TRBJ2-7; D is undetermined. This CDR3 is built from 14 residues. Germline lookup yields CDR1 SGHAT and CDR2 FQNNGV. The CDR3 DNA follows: TGTGCCAGTAGCTTATACGTTGAGCCCCTCGAGCAGTACTCC. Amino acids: CASSLYVEPLEQYS.

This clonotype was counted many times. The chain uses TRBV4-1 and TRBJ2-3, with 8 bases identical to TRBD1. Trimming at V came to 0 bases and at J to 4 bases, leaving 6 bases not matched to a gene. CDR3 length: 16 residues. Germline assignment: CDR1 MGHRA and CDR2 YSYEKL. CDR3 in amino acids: CASSQEDAGGPDTQYF. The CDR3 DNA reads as TGCGCCAGCAGCCAAGAGGACGCAGGGGGCCCAGATACGCAGTATTTT.

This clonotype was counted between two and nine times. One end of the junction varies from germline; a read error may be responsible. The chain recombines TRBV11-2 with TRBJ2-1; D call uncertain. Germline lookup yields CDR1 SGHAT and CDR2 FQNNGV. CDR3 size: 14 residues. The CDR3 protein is CASSLYRLISEQFF. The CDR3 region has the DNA TGTGCCAGCAGCTTATATCGGCTAATTAGTGAGCAATTCTTC.

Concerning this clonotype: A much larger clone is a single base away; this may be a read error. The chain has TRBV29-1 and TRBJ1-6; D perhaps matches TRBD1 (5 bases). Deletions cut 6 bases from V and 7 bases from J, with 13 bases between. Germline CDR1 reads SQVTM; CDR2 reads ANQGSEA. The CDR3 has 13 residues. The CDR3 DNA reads TGCAGCGTCCTGCAGGGTATGAATTCACCCCTCCACTTT. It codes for CSVLQGMNSPLHF.

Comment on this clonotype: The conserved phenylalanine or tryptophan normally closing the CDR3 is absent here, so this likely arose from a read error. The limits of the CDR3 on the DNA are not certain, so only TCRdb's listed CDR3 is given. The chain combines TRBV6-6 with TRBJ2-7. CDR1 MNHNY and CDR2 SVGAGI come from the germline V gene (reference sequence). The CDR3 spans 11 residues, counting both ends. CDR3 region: CASSYSGEQHL.

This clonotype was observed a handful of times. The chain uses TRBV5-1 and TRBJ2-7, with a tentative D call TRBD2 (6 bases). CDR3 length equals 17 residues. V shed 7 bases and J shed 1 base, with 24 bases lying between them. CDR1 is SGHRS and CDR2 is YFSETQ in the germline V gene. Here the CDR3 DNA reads TGCGCCAGCTTCTCTAATAGACGGCGGGAAGAATCCTACGAGCAGTACTTC. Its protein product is CASFSNRRREESYEQYF.

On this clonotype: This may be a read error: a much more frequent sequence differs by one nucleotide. The DNA of the CDR3 is TGTGCCAGCATTGGGACTATCAAGGGGTCCAATGAGCAGTTCTTC. Translated, it gives CASIGTIKGSNEQFF. The chain is built from TRBV6-1 and TRBJ2-1, with 7 positions matching TRBD2. Germline lookup yields CDR1 MNHNS and CDR2 SASEGT. V trimming: 7 bases; J trimming: 6 bases; junction bases outside the gene matches: 12. The CDR3 is made up of 15 amino acids.

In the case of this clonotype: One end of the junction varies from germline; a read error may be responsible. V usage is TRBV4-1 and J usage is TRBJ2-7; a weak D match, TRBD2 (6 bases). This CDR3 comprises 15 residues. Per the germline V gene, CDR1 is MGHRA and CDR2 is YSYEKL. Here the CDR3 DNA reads TGCGCCAGCAGCCAAGATATTAACATGGTGGGGGGAACTAGGTTC. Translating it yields CASSQDINMVGGTRF.

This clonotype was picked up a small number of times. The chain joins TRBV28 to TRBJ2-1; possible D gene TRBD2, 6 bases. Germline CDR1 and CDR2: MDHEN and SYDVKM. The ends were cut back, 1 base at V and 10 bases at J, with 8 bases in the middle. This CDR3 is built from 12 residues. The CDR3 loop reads CASSLLGGEQFF. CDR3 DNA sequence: TGTGCCAGCAGTTTATTGGGAGGCGAGCAGTTCTTC.

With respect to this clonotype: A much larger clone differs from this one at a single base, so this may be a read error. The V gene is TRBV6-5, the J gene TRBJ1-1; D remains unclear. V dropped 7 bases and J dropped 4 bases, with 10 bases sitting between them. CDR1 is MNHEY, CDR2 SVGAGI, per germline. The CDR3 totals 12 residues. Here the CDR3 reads CASNTWGTEAFF. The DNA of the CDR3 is TGTGCCAGCAATACCTGGGGCACTGAAGCTTTCTTT.